The 16 T cell receptor beta chains reported below all come from one sample, sequenced in a study of CD8 T cells in ankylosing spondylitis. No antigen is known for these receptors. TCRdb re-called the 5' RACE reads with MiXCR, one entry per CDR3 protein. In the table there are about 220,000 distinct CDR3 sequences, around 6.6% of which are singletons. Study conclusions and caveats: Seemingly characteristic of ankylosing spondylitis blood was a TCR beta motif consisting of 7 or 8 highly homologous variants.

Sequenced: blood, either unsorted or a sorted T cell fraction (not recorded which). These receptors all stem from a male donor with ankylosing spondylitis.

This clonotype was seen at least ten times. The CDR3, as DNA: TGTGCCAGCACCAAGACAGGGCCTAACACCGGGGAGCTGTTTTTT. It encodes CASTKTGPNTGELFF. The chain is built from TRBV2 and TRBJ2-2, with 7 bases aligning to TRBD1. CDR3 length equals 15 residues. The V gene's germline CDR1 is SNHLY and CDR2 FYNNEI. The V gene end was trimmed by 7 bases and the J gene end by 2 bases; junction bases not matched to a gene: 7.

The chain employs TRBV20-1 and TRBJ2-1; 14 bases are a match to TRBD2. Germline V gene sequence: CDR1 DFQATT, CDR2 SNEGSKA (reference sequence). The CDR3 is 14 residues long. V shed 6 bases and J 4 bases; nucleotides not matched to a gene: 2. DNA of the CDR3: TGCAGTGCCCGACTAGCGGGAGGGTACAATGAGCAGTTCTTC. Its protein is CSARLAGGYNEQFF.

Ten or more counts support this clonotype. The chain links TRBV2 to TRBJ1-1; perhaps TRBD1 as D (6 bases). The V gene lost 3 bases and the J gene lost 0 bases, with 8 bases spanning the gap. CDR3 length equals 14 residues. Germline CDR1 is SNHLY and CDR2 is FYNNEI. The chain's CDR3 is CASSEDRLNTEAFF. CDR3 DNA sequence: TGTGCCAGCAGTGAGGACAGACTGAACACTGAAGCTTTCTTT.

Points on this clonotype: A read error may explain this, as a much larger clone is one base away. J is TRBJ1-1 and V is TRBV29-1; D may be TRBD1 (5 bases). This CDR3 region has 14 residues. V gave up 3 bases and J gave up 7 bases, with 18 bases separating them. CDR1 is SQVTM and CDR2 is ANQGSEA in the germline V gene. The CDR3 loop is CSVDTGGVFDEAFF. The CDR3 bases are TGCAGCGTTGACACGGGGGGTGTATTCGATGAAGCTTTCTTT.

The chain recombines TRBV5-8 with TRBJ1-1; D is unclear. This CDR3 has 14 amino acids. Per germline, CDR1 SGHTS and CDR2 YDEGEE. Trimming cost V 0 bases and J 4 bases, with 10 bases left between them. The CDR3: CASSLGILGTEAFF. The CDR3 bases are TGTGCCAGCAGCTTGGGGATATTAGGCACTGAAGCTTTCTTT.

This clonotype has only a few counts. An end of the junction differs from the germline gene, which may be a read error. The chain has TRBV11-2 and TRBJ1-2; possibly TRBD1 for D (5 bases). CDR3 length: 15 amino acids. The germline gives CDR1 SGHAT, CDR2 FQNNGV. As DNA, the CDR3 is TGTGCCAGCAGCGTAGACAGCTCCCTCCTCTATGGCTACACCTTC. Protein: CASSVDSSLLYGYTF.

This clonotype showed up many times. The chain is built from TRBV6-9 and TRBJ2-1; D may be TRBD2 (6 bases). CDR3 length: 17 amino acids. V lost 0 bases and J lost 4, with 16 bases in between. Germline CDR1 is MNHGY and CDR2 is SVAAGI. This chain's CDR3 is CASSYSNPAGFYNEQFF. The DNA for the CDR3 is TGTGCCAGCAGTTATTCTAACCCAGCGGGTTTTTACAATGAGCAGTTCTTC.

This clonotype came up a few times. The chain recombines TRBV6-1 with TRBJ1-4, with 12 nucleotides matching TRBD1. V lost 6 bases, J lost 7 bases, and 3 bases stayed unmatched. Looked up from germline, CDR1 is MNHNS and CDR2 is SASEGT. CDR3 length: 14 amino acids. DNA for the CDR3: TGTGCCAGCAGGCCGGGACAGGGGGCTGAAAAACTGTTTTTT. Translated: CASRPGQGAEKLFF.

This clonotype has more than one count but fewer than ten. This chain links TRBV20-1 with TRBJ1-4; D uncertain. This CDR3 is 12 amino acids long. CDR1 is DFQATT, CDR2 SNEGSKA, per germline (reference sequence). V lost 3 bases and J 10 bases, leaving 12 bases between the germline ends. In DNA form, the CDR3 reads TGCAGTGCTAGTTCCACCGATGGAAAACTGTTTTTT. It encodes CSASSTDGKLFF.

This clonotype has ten or more counts. The chain employs TRBV28 and TRBJ1-1; D is unclear. Between the trimmed V and J ends, which lost 6 bases and 1 base, there was a span of 12 bases. Germline V gene sequence: CDR1 MDHEN, CDR2 SYDVKM. This CDR3 spans 14 amino acids. The CDR3 DNA sequence: TGTGCCAGCAGGCCAGCCCCAGGGAACACTGAAGCTTTCTTT. Its protein product is CASRPAPGNTEAFF.

In its sample, this clonotype was seen a few times. CDR3 nucleotide sequence: TGCAGTGCTAGAGGAAGGACAGGGTGGGCCGGGGAGCTGTTTTTT. Amino acid sequence: CSARGRTGWAGELFF. The rearrangement links TRBV20-1 to TRBJ2-2, with 8 bases identical to TRBD1. The length of the CDR3 is 15 residues. Trimming cost V 1 base and J 6 bases; bases outside gene matches: 7. Germline CDR1 reads DFQATT; CDR2 reads SNEGSKA (reference sequence).

This clonotype was observed many times. The V call is TRBV10-3, the J call TRBJ1-2, with D unresolved. CDR1 is ENHRY, CDR2 SYGVKD, per germline. Trimming removed 7 bases at V and 8 bases at J, with 14 bases between. The CDR3 is made up of 12 amino acids. The CDR3, as DNA: TGTGCCATCACGGTTATGGGTGAGGGCTACACCTTC. It specifies CAITVMGEGYTF.

This clonotype was observed at least ten times. The CDR3 spells CASSQDHIKMNTEAFF. CDR3 DNA sequence: TGTGCCAGCAGCCAAGATCATATAAAAATGAACACTGAAGCTTTCTTT. The V and J genes are TRBV14 and TRBJ1-1, with no clear D. CDR1 is SGHDN and CDR2 is FVKESK in the germline V gene. V dropped 0 bases and J dropped 0 bases, with 11 bases sitting between them. CDR3 length equals 16 residues.

This clonotype was detected ten times or more. The chain has TRBV20-1 and TRBJ2-1, with 10 positions matching TRBD1. The trim removed 0 bases at V and 4 bases at J, leaving 3 bases unmatched. Germline CDR1 is DFQATT and CDR2 is SNEGSKA (reference sequence). The CDR3 totals 15 residues. The CDR3 coding sequence is TGCAGTGCTAGAGAGGTGGGACAGGGGTACAATGAGCAGTTCTTC. Translated: CSAREVGQGYNEQFF.

This clonotype showed up many times. This rearrangement joins TRBV20-1 to TRBJ2-4; D perhaps matches TRBD1 (6 bases). V shed 5 bases and J shed 9 bases, with 20 bases lying between them. Germline CDR1 reads DFQATT; CDR2 reads SNEGSKA (reference sequence). The CDR3 covers 14 residues. The CDR3 DNA reads as TGCAGTGCTTTTCCTCAGGGAGCAGGGGCCATTCAGTACTTC. This translates into CSAFPQGAGAIQYF.

There are many counts of this clonotype. The chain recombines TRBV5-1 with TRBJ2-6; no firm D call. Germline values: CDR1 SGHRS, CDR2 YFSETQ. CDR3 size: 15 residues. Trimming cost V 2 bases and J 1 base, with 7 bases left between them. Here the CDR3 DNA reads TGCGCCAGCAGCTTCACAGCATCTGGGGCCAACGTCCTGACTTTC. Translated, it gives CASSFTASGANVLTF.